The 5 T cell receptor beta chains reported below all come from one sample, sequenced in a study of cytomegalovirus exposure and HLA in healthy donors. The PCR contained 60 Vbeta and 13 Jbeta primers. Produced via immunoSEQ multiplex PCR; TCRdb's table is partial and in-frame only. The top ten clones hold about 7.8% of a sample with 45,000 to 55,000 clones, around 81% of them seen once. The sequenced sample was PBMCs. The receptors come from a man aged 25 to 40 in good health and CMV-seropositive.

Notes on this clone: One end of the junction varies from germline; a read error may be responsible. Other nucleotide sequences in the sample specify the same CDR3. This sequence joins TRBV25-1 and TRBJ1-1; TRBD1 aligns across 10 bases. Germline loops: CDR1 MGHDK, CDR2 SYGVNS. The CDR3 has 16 amino acids. The CDR3 sequence: CASSESRGDRGREAFF. As DNA, the CDR3 is TGCGCCAGCAGTGAATCACGAGGTGACAGGGGGCGTGAAGCTTTCTTT.

The V call is TRBV6-5, the J call TRBJ1-6; TRBD1 matches at 7 bases. With 5 bases clipped from V and 10 bases from J, the junction kept 11 bases outside the gene matches. The CDR3 has 15 amino acids. Per germline, CDR1 MNHEY and CDR2 SVGAGI. CDR3 residues: CASSRGGTAGSPLHF. CDR3 coding DNA: TGTGCCAGCAGTAGAGGGGGCACGGCGGGATCACCCCTCCACTTT.

The chain carries TRBV28 and TRBJ1-4; 9 bases line up with TRBD1. CDR1 MDHEN and CDR2 SYDVKM come from the germline V gene. The CDR3 consists of 14 residues. The V gene end was trimmed by 5 bases and the J gene end by 8 bases; junction bases not matched to a gene: 6. CDR3: CASSPDRGDEKLFF. For the CDR3, the DNA is TGTGCCAGCAGTCCGGACAGGGGTGACGAAAAACTGTTTTTT.

The rearrangement uses TRBV6-6 and TRBJ1-5; D remains unclear. The V and J ends lost 5 bases and 1 base respectively, with 9 bases between them. The CDR3 sequence is 14 residues long. Germline CDR1 is MNHNY and CDR2 is SVGAGI (reference sequence). The CDR3 spells CASSPSTSNQPQHF. The CDR3 coding sequence is TGTGCCAGCAGTCCTAGTACGAGCAATCAGCCCCAGCATTTT.

In its sample, this clone was seen a few times. The genes are TRBV2 and TRBJ1-2; TRBD1 matches at 9 bases. Trimming took 6 bases from V and 3 from J; bases not matched to a gene: 2. The length of the CDR3 is 13 residues. Germline lookup yields CDR1 SNHLY and CDR2 FYNNEI. CDR3 residues: CASSDRGYYGYTF. CDR3 sequence (DNA): TGTGCCAGCAGCGACAGGGGGTACTATGGCTACACCTTC.